Each of the 17 T cell receptor beta chains below was sequenced from the same sample in a study of blood T cell repertoires in COVID-19. Libraries were prepared by immunoSEQ multiplex PCR; TCRdb keeps only in-frame clonotypes and omits some of them. The sample has 45,000 to 55,000 clones, roughly 84% seen once. Source material: peripheral blood. These receptors originate from a man aged 45-65 years with active COVID-19.

The chain combines TRBV5-3 with TRBJ1-6; 7 positions match TRBD1. TRBV5-3 is an ORF for which the function is uncertain. Trimming cost V 8 bases and J 10 bases; bases outside gene matches: 12. The CDR3 is made up of 14 amino acids. For the CDR3, the DNA is TGTGCCAGCGTAGAGGGGGCCTTGGGATCACCCCTCCACTTT. Translation: CASVEGALGSPLHF.

The rearrangement uses TRBV7-3 and TRBJ1-4, with D uncertain. The CDR3 spans 17 residues. V lost 5 bases and J 0 bases, leaving 16 bases between the germline ends. Germline V gives CDR1 SGHTA, CDR2 FQGTGA. The CDR3 sequence is CASSPHVRGTTNEKLFF. The DNA of the CDR3 is TGTGCCAGCAGCCCCCACGTCCGGGGAACAACTAATGAAAAACTGTTTTTT.

V and J are TRBV6-5 and TRBJ2-2, with 12 positions matching TRBD1. The ends lost 6 bases at V and 6 bases at J; junction bases unmatched: 5. From germline, CDR1 is MNHEY and CDR2 SVGAGI. CDR3 length: 15 amino acids. This chain's CDR3 is CASRGQGALAGELFF. The CDR3, as DNA: TGTGCCAGCAGGGGACAGGGGGCGTTGGCCGGGGAGCTGTTTTTT.

Here the CDR3 reads CASSLGDRGLGYGYTF. The DNA of the CDR3 is TGTGCCAGCAGCTTAGGGGACAGGGGGCTCGGCTATGGCTACACCTTC. The chain is built from TRBV7-9 and TRBJ1-2; TRBD1 matches 12 bases. The CDR3 runs 16 residues. In germline, CDR1 is SEHNR, CDR2 FQNEAQ (reference sequence). After removal of 1 base from V and 4 bases from J, the junction contained 4 bases not matched to a gene. Supplemented by reference TRBV7-9 and TRBJ1-2, the full variable domain reads DTGVSQNPRHKITKRGQNVTFRCDPISEHNRLYWYRQTLGQGPEFLTYFQNEAQLEKSRLLSDRFSAERPKGSFSTLEIQRTEQGDSAMYLCASSLGDRGLGYGYTFGSGTRLTVV.

This clone appeared a few times. V and J are TRBV28 and TRBJ2-2, with D hard to call. The germline gives CDR1 MDHEN, CDR2 SYDVKM. The CDR3 covers 15 residues. Deletions cut 6 bases from V and 7 bases from J, with 18 bases between. The CDR3 DNA reads TGTGCCAGCAGCCCCACTCCTATACTTAACGGGGAGCTGTTTTTT. Amino acid sequence: CASSPTPILNGELFF. The variable domain in full, with the rest retrieved from reference TRBV28 and TRBJ2-2, is DVKVTQSSRYLVKRTGEKVFLECVQDMDHENMFWYRQDPGLGLRLIYFSYDVKMKEKGDIPEGYSVSREKKERFSLILESASTNQTSMYLCASSPTPILNGELFFGEGSRLTVL.

The rearrangement joins TRBV19 to TRBJ1-1; perhaps TRBD1 as D (6 bases). V lost 1 base, J lost 1 base, and 13 bases lay in between. Germline V lookup: CDR1 LNHDA, CDR2 SQIVND (reference sequence). The CDR3 length is 16 residues. The CDR3 nucleotides read TGTGCCAGTAGTATAGGCGCCAGGGGACCGAACACTGAAGCTTTCTTT. Translation: CASSIGARGPNTEAFF.

The rearrangement joins TRBV27 to TRBJ1-1, with D possibly being TRBD1 (6 bases). Germline CDR1 and CDR2: MNHEY and SMNVEV (reference sequence). Trimming shortened V by 5 bases and J by 1 base, and 8 bases separated the two germline ends. This CDR3 contains 13 residues. CDR3 nucleotides: TGTGCCAGCAGTCGACAGGAGAACACTGAAGCTTTCTTT. Translating it yields CASSRQENTEAFF.

This chain uses TRBV7-9 with TRBJ1-5; D gene uncertain. The CDR3 runs 15 residues. V was trimmed by 2 bases and J by 0 bases, leaving 8 bases between them. CDR1 and CDR2 (germline): SEHNR, FQNEAQ (reference sequence). CDR3 region: CASSLRGASNQPQHF. The CDR3 DNA is TGTGCCAGCAGCTTACGGGGAGCTAGCAATCAGCCCCAGCATTTT.

This clone has just one count. This chain joins TRBV7-2 and TRBJ2-7; TRBD2 might be the D (7 bases). Trimming took 7 bases from V and 4 from J, leaving 17 bases between them. This CDR3 has 14 residues. Germline V gene data show CDR1 as SGHTA and CDR2 as FQGNSA. The CDR3 coding sequence is TGTGCCAGCACCCCCACCGGGGGGCAATACGAGCAGTACTTC. Translation: CASTPTGGQYEQYF.

For this clone: Its ends do not fully match the called genes, so a read error is possible. The J gene is TRBJ2-7, the V gene TRBV6-5; 16 nucleotides agree with TRBD2. This CDR3 contains 13 residues. Germline V CDR1 and CDR2: MNHEY, SVGAGI. In DNA form, the CDR3 reads TGTGCCAGCAGTTTTGGGACTAGCGGGAGGGTGAACTTC. Protein: CASSFGTSGRVNF.

In DNA, the CDR3 is TGTGCCAGCAGCGTACAAGCGGGGGAAAAACTGTTTTTT. This codes for CASSVQAGEKLFF. V gene TRBV9 combines with J gene TRBJ1-4; D not certain. CDR3 length equals 13 residues. The germline V and J ends were trimmed by 1 base and 8 bases, with 9 bases remaining between them. CDR1 is SGDLS, CDR2 YYNGEE, per germline.

The chain links TRBV6-2 or TRBV6-3 to TRBJ1-5; TRBD1 agrees at 9 bases. Germline V CDR1 and CDR2: MNHEY, SVGEGT. This CDR3 is built from 17 residues. With V trimmed by 7 bases and J by 7 bases, 17 bases remained unmatched. The CDR3 loop reads CASTPVQGARMGQPQHF. The CDR3 DNA is TGTGCCAGCACCCCCGTACAGGGGGCTAGGATGGGACAGCCCCAGCATTTT.

DNA of the CDR3: TGCGCCAGCAGTCAATTACCTAGCGGGACGTGTTGCACCGGGGAGCTGTTTTTT. It is translated as CASSQLPSGTCCTGELFF. The chain couples TRBV23-1 to TRBJ2-2, with 9 bases that match TRBD2. TRBV23-1 is reported as an ORF; its role is uncertain. Germline trimming cut 1 base from V and 4 bases from J; bases unmatched to any gene: 10. The CDR3 is 18 amino acids.

The chain carries TRBV3-1 (or the pseudogene TRBV3-2) and TRBJ2-1; 10 positions agree with TRBD2. Per germline, CDR1 LGHDT and CDR2 YNNKEL (reference sequence). V lost 4 bases to trimming and J lost 4 bases; unmatched junction nucleotides: 4. The CDR3 extends over 15 amino acids. The CDR3, as DNA: TGTGCCAGCAGCCTTGGACTAGCGGTATACAATGAGCAGTTCTTC. Protein sequence: CASSLGLAVYNEQFF.

The chain is built from TRBV19 and TRBJ1-6; D is unresolved. The CDR3 covers 14 residues. Germline loops: CDR1 LNHDA, CDR2 SQIVND (reference sequence). V was clipped by 5 bases and J by 8 bases, with 13 bases between them. The CDR3 coding sequence is TGTGCCAGTAGTCCAGGCAGGCCGGATTCACCCCTCCACTTT. Its protein product is CASSPGRPDSPLHF.

This clone was observed a single time. The chain carries TRBV7-8 and TRBJ2-6; the D is unclear. Germline CDR1 is SGHVS and CDR2 is FQNEAQ. The CDR3 runs 15 residues. V lost 6 bases to trimming and J lost 0 bases, with 9 bases between them. The CDR3 bases are TGTGCCAGCAGGATTGACAACTCTGGGGCCAACGTCCTGACTTTC. Amino acid sequence: CASRIDNSGANVLTF.

This rearrangement joins TRBV6-2 or TRBV6-3 to TRBJ2-3; D gene ambiguous. CDR1 and CDR2 from the germline V gene are MNHEY and SVGEGT. CDR3 length equals 16 residues. Trimming pared 5 bases from V and 0 bases from J, leaving 15 bases between. The CDR3 region has the DNA TGTGCCAGCAGTCCCCATGGCAAAATAAGCACAGATACGCAGTATTTT. Translation: CASSPHGKISTDTQYF.